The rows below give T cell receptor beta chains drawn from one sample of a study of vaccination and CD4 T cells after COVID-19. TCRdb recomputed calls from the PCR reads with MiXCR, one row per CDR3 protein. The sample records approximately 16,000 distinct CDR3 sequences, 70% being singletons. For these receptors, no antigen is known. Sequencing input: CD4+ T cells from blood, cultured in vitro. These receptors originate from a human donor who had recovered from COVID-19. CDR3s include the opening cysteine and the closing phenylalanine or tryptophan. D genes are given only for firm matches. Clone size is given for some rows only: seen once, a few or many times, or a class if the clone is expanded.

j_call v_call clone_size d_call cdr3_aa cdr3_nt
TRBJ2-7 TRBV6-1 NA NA CASSALSDTGEQYF TGTGCCAGCAGCGCCTTGAGTGACACAGGGGAGCAGTACTTC
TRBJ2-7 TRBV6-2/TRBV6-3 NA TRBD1 CASSLQGAEEQYF TGTGCCAGCAGTTTACAGGGGGCGGAGGAGCAGTACTTC
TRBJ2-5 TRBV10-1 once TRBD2 CASSVRREGRETQYF TGCGCCAGCAGTGTAAGACGGGAGGGCCGGGAGACCCAGTACTTC
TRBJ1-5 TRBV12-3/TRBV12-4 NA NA CASSQQGINQPQHF TGTGCCAGCAGTCAACAGGGAATCAATCAGCCCCAGCATTTT
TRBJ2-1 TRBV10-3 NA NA CAISPSTGYNEQFF TGTGCCATCAGCCCGAGCACAGGGTACAATGAGCAGTTCTTC
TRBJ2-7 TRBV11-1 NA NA CASSLDPPAGGYPYEQYF TGTGCCAGCAGCTTAGATCCCCCCGCCGGCGGATACCCCTACGAGCAGTACTTC
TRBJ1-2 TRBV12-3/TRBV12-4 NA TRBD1 CASSSTGTDSYGYTF TGTGCCAGCAGTTCCACCGGGACAGATAGCTATGGCTACACCTTC
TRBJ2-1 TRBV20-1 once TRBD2 CSARTSGRSNEQFF TGCAGTGCCAGAACTAGCGGGAGAAGCAATGAGCAGTTCTTC
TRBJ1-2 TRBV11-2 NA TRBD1 CASSRGQGSYGYTF TGTGCCAGCAGTCGAGGACAGGGCTCTTATGGCTACACCTTC
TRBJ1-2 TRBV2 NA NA CASSEARYGYTF TGTGCCAGCAGTGAGGCCCGCTATGGCTACACCTTC
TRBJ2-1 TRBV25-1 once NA CASSGRSSYNEQFF TGTGCCAGCAGTGGACGGTCCTCCTACAATGAGCAGTTCTTC
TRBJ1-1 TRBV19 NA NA CASSWPGGEAFF TGTGCCAGTAGTTGGCCGGGGGGAGAAGCTTTCTTT
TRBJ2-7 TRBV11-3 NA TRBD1 CASSPLGQGSSYEQYF TGTGCCAGCAGCCCACTCGGACAGGGGAGCTCCTACGAGCAGTACTTC